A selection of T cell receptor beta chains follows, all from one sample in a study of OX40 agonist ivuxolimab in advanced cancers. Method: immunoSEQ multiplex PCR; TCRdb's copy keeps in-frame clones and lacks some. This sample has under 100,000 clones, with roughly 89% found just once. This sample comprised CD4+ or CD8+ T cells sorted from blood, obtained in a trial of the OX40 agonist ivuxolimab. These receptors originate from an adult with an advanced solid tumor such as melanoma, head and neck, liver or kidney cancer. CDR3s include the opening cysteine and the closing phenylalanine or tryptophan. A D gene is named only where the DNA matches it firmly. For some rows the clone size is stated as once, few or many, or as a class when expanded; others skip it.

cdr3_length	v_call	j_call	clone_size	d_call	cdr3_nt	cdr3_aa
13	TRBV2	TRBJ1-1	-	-	TGTGCCAGCAGTGAAGAATTGAACACTGAAGCTTTCTTT	CASSEELNTEAFF
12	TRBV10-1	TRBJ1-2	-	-	TGCGCCAGCAGTGGGACAGCCTATGGCTACACCTTC	CASSGTAYGYTF
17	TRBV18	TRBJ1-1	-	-	TGTGCCAGCTCACCCCAAGAATTACAGCTCATGAACACTGAAGCTTTCTTT	CASSPQELQLMNTEAFF
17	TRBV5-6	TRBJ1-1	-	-	TGTGCCAGCATCAACTCCGCGGGGGGATGGAGGAACACTGAAGCTTTCTTT	CASINSAGGWRNTEAFF
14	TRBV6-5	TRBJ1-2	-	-	TGTGCCAGCAGTGGTGGACCGCCTAACTATGGCTACACCTTC	CASSGGPPNYGYTF
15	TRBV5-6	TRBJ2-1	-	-	TGTGCCAGCAGCTTGGGGCAGGCTGCCTACAATGAGCAGTTCTTC	CASSLGQAAYNEQFF
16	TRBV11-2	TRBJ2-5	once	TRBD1	TGTGCCAGCAGCTTCACCCCGGGACAGGGAAAAGAAACCCAGTACTTC	CASSFTPGQGKETQYF
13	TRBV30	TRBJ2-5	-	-	TGTGCCTGGAGTCGGGACTTGCAAGAGACCCAGTACTTC	CAWSRDLQETQYF
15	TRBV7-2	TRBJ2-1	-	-	TGTGCCAGCAGCTTAGGGGCGGAGACCTACAATGAGCAGTTCTTC	CASSLGAETYNEQFF
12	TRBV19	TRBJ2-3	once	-	TGTGCCAGTAGCTTTGACCCAGATACGCAGTATTTT	CASSFDPDTQYF
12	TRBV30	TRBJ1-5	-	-	TGTGCCTGGAGTGGGGATGATCAGCCCCAGCATTTT	CAWSGDDQPQHF
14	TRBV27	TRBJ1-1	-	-	TGTGCCAGCAGTTTAGAGGGACGGGACACTGAAGCTTTCTTT	CASSLEGRDTEAFF
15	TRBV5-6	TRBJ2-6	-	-	TGTGCCAGCAGCTTGGAAGGTTCTGGGGCCAACGTCCTGACTTTC	CASSLEGSGANVLTF
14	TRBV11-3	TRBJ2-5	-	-	TGTGCCAGCTCCCTTGGCGGGCCACAAGAGACCCAGTACTTC	CASSLGGPQETQYF
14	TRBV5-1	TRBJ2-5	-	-	TGCGCCAGCAGCTTGGTGGGGGGCTGGGAGACCCAGTACTTC	CASSLVGGWETQYF